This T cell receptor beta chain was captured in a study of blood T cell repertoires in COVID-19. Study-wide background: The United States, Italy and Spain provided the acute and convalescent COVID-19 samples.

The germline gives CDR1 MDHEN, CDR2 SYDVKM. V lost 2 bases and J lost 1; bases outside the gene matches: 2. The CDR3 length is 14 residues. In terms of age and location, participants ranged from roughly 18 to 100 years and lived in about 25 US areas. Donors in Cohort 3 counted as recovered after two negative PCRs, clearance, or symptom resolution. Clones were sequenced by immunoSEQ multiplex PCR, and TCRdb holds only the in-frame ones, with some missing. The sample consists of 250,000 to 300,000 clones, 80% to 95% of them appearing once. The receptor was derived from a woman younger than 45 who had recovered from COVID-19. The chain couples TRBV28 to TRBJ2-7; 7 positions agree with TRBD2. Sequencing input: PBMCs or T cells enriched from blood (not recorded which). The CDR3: CASSLGGDSYEQYF. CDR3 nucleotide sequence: TGTGCCAGCAGTTTAGGGGGGGATTCCTACGAGCAGTACTTC.